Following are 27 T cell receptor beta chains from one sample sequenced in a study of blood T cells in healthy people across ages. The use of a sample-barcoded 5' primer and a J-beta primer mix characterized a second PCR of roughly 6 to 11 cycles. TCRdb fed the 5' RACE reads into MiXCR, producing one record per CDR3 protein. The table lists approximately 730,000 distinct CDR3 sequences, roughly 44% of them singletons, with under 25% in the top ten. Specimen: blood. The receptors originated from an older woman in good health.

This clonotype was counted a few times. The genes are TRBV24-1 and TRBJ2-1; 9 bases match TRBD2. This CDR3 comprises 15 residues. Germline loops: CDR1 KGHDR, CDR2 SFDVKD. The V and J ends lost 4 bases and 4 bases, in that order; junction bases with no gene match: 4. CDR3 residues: CATSEAGGLYNEQFF. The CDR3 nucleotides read TGTGCCACCAGTGAGGCGGGAGGGTTGTACAATGAGCAGTTCTTC.

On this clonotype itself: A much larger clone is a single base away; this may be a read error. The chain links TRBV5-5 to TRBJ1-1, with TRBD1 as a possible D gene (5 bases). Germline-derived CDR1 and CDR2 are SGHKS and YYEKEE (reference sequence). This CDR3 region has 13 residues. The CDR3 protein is CASSFQGDTKAFF. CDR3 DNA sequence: TGTGCCAGCAGCTTCCAGGGAGACACTAAAGCTTTCTTT.

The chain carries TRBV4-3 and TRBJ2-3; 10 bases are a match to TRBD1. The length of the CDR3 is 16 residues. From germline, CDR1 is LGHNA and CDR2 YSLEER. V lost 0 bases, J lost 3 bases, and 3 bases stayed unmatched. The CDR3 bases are TGCGCCAGCAGCCAAGATTGGACAGGGGGAACAGATACGCAGTATTTT. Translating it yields CASSQDWTGGTDTQYF.

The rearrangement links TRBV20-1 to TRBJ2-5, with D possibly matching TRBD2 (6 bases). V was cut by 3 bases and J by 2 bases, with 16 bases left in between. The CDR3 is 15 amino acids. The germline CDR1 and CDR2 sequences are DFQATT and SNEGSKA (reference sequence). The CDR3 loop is CSASVDSGTQETQYF. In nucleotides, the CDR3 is TGCAGTGCTAGCGTAGATAGCGGAACTCAAGAGACCCAGTACTTC.

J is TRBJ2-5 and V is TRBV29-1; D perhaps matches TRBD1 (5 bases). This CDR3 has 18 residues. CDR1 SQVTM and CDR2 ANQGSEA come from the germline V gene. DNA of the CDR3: TGCAGACACACAAGCCCTCTAGACAGAGAGCTTTACCAAGAGACCCAGTACTTC. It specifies CRHTSPLDRELYQETQYF.

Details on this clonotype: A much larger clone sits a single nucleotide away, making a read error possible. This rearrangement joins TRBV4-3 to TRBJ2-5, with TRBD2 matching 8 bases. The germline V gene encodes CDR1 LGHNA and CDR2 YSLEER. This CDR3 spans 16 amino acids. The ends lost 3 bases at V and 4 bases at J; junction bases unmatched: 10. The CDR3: CASSHDGAGGGETQYF. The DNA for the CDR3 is TGCGCCAGCAGCCATGATGGGGCGGGAGGAGGAGAGACCCAGTACTTC.

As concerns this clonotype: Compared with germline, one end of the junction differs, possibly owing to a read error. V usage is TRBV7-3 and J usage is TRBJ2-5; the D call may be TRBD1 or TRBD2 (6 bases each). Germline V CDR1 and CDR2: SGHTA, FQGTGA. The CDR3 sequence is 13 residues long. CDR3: CVSSLGGIETQYF. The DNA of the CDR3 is TGTGTCAGCAGCTTAGGGGGGATTGAGACCCAGTACTTC.

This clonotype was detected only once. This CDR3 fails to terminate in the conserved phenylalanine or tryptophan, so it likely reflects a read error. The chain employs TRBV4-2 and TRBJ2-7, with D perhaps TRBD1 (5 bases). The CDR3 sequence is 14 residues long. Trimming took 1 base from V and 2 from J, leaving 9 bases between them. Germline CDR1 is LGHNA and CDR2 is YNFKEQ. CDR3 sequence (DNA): TGTGCCAGCAGCCAAGGGACAAACGCCTACGAGCAGTACTTG. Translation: CASSQGTNAYEQYL.

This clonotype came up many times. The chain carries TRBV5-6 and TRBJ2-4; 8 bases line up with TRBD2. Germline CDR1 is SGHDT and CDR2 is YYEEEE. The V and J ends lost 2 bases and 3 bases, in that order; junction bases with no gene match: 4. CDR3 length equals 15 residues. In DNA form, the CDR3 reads TGTGCCAGCAGCTTTCCGGGGGGGGGCAAAAACATTCAGTACTTC. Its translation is CASSFPGGGKNIQYF.

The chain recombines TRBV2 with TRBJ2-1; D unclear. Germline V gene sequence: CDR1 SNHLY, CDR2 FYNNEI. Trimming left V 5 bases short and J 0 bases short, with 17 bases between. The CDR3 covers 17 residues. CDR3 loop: CASSSNPTESSYNEQFF. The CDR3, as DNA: TGTGCCAGCAGTTCCAACCCTACAGAAAGCTCCTACAATGAGCAGTTCTTC.

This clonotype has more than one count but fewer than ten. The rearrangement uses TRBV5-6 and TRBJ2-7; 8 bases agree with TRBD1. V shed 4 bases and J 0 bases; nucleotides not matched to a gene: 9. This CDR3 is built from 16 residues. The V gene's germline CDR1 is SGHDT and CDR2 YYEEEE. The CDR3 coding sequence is TGTGCCAGCAGCCCCCCGGGACAGGACGCCTCCTACGAGCAGTACTTC. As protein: CASSPPGQDASYEQYF.

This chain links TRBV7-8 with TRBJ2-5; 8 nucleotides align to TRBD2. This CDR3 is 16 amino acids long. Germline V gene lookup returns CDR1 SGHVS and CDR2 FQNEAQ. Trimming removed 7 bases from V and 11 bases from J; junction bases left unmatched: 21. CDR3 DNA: TGTGCCAGCATCCCAGCGAGCGGGAGAAGTGGCGATGAGCAGTACTTC. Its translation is CASIPASGRSGDEQYF.

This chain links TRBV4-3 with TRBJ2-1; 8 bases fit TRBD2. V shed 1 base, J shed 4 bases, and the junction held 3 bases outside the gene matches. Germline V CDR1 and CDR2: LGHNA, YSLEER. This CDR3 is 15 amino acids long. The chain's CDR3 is CASSQASGQYNEQFF. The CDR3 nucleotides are TGCGCCAGCAGCCAAGCTAGCGGGCAGTACAATGAGCAGTTCTTC.

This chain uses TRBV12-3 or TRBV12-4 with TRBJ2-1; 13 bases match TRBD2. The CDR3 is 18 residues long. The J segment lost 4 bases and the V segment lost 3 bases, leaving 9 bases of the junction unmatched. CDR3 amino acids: CASSLDFGTSGKYNEQFF. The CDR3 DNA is TGTGCCAGCAGTTTGGATTTCGGGACTAGCGGGAAATACAATGAGCAGTTCTTC.

The CDR3 nucleotides are TGTGCCAGCAGCGAAGGGGGGGAGACTAGAGATGAGCAGTTCTTC. Protein sequence: CASSEGGETRDEQFF. V usage is TRBV9 and J usage is TRBJ2-1; perhaps TRBD2 as D (7 bases). Trimming shortened V by 3 bases and J by 8 bases, and 18 bases separated the two germline ends. The V gene's germline CDR1 is SGDLS and CDR2 YYNGEE. The CDR3 extends over 15 amino acids.

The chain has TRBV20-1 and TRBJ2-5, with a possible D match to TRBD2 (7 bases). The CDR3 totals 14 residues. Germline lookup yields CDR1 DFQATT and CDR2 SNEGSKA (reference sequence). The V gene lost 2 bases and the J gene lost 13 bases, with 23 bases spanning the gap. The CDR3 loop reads CSARPWGREMLWYF. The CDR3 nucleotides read TGCAGTGCTAGACCGTGGGGGCGGGAGATGCTCTGGTACTTC.

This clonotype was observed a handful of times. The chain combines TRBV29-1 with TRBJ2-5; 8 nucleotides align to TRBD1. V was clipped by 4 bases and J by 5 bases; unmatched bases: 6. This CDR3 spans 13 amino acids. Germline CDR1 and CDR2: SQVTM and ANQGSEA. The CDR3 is CSVGRQGAETQYF. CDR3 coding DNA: TGCAGCGTTGGGAGGCAGGGGGCGGAGACCCAGTACTTC.

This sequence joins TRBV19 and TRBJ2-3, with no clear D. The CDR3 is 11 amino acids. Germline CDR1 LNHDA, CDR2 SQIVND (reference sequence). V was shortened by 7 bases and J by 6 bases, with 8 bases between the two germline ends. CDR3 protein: CASMGVDTQYF. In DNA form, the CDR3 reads TGTGCCAGTATGGGCGTGGATACGCAGTATTTT.

In DNA, the CDR3 is TGCAGCGTTGAAAGGAAAACTAGCACAGATACGCAGTATTTT. This codes for CSVERKTSTDTQYF. V and J are TRBV29-1 and TRBJ2-3; D unresolved. Trimming cost V 2 bases and J 0 bases, with 9 bases left between them. From germline, CDR1 is SQVTM and CDR2 ANQGSEA. The CDR3 totals 14 residues.

The CDR3, as DNA: TGTGCCTGGAGTGTAGGATTGGCGGGGACCACAGATACGCAGTATTTT. Encoded protein: CAWSVGLAGTTDTQYF. V and J are TRBV30 and TRBJ2-3; D is perhaps TRBD2 (6 bases). Germline CDR1 and CDR2: GTSNPN and SVGIG (reference sequence). Trimming cost V 0 bases and J 2 bases, with 15 bases left between them. This CDR3 spans 16 amino acids.

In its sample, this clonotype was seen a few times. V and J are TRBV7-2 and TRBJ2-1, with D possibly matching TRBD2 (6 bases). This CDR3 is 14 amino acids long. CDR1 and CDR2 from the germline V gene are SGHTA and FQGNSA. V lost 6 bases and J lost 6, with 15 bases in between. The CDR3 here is CASRALLASNEQFF. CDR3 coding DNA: TGTGCCAGCAGAGCTCTCCTAGCGTCCAATGAGCAGTTCTTC.

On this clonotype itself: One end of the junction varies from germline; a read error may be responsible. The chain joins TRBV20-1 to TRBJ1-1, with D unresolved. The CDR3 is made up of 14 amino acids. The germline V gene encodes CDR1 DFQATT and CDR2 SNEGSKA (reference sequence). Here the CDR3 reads CSAGDVTAWAEAFF. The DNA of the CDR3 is TGCAGTGCTGGAGATGTCACTGCGTGGGCTGAAGCTTTCTTT.

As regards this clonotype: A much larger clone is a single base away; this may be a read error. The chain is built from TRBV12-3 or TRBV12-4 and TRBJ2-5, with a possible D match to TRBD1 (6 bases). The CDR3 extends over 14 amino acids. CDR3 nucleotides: TGTGCCTGCAGTTCTTCAGGGACACAAGAGACCCAGTACTTC. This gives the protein CACSSSGTQETQYF.

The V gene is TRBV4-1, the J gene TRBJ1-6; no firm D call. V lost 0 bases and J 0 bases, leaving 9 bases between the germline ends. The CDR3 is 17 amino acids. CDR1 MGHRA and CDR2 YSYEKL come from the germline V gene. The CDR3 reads CASSQDLRRSYNSPLHF. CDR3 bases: TGCGCCAGCAGCCAAGATCTCCGGCGCTCCTATAATTCACCCCTCCACTTT.

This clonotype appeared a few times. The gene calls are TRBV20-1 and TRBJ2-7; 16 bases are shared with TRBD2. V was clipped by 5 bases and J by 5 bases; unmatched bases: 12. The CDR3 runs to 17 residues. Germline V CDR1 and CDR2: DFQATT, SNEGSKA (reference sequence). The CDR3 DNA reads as TGCAGTGCTGACCAACCGGGACTAGCGGGAGGGATGAACGAGCAGTACTTC. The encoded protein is CSADQPGLAGGMNEQYF.

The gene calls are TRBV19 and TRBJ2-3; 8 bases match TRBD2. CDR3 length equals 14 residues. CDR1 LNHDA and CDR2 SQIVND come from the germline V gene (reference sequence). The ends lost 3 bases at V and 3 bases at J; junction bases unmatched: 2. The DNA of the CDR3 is TGTGCCAGTAGTATCGAGCGGGAGACAGATACGCAGTATTTT. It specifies CASSIERETDTQYF.

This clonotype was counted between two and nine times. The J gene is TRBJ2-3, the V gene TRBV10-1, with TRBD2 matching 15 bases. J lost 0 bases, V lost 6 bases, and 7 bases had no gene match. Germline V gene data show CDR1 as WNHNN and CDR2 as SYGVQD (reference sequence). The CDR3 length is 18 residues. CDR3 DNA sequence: TGCGCCAGCAGCCGGGGACTAGCGGGGGGCACTAGCACAGATACGCAGTATTTT. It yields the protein CASSRGLAGGTSTDTQYF.